These T cell receptor beta chains were read from a single sample in a study of shared clonotypes between healthy human individuals. Profiled with immunoSEQ multiplex PCR; TCRdb holds only in-frame clones, not every one. Of over 2,000,000 clones in the sample, 93% were seen once. The source material was naive CD8+ T cells from PBMCs. The receptor source for this set is a young man in good health. Some clones in this sample may be carry-over from other donors' samples. Each CDR3 is given with its conserved first and last residue. Clone size appears in some rows only: once, few, many, or a class for an expanded clone.

clone_size,cdr3_length,v_call,j_call,cdr3_aa
NA,13,TRBV28,TRBJ2-5,CASSLGEEETQYF
NA,14,TRBV7-2,TRBJ2-7,CASSLGGETYEQYF
NA,15,TRBV6-5,TRBJ1-1,CASSEQGLVDTEAFF
NA,13,TRBV29-1,TRBJ2-7,CSVDGQHSYEQYF
NA,15,TRBV28,TRBJ2-1,CASRVGTGPYNEQFF
NA,12,TRBV19,TRBJ1-1,CASTHSTDEAFF
once,14,TRBV27,TRBJ1-4,CASSFIGNNEKLFF
NA,14,TRBV19,TRBJ1-1,CASRVRGPNTEAFF
NA,15,TRBV29-1,TRBJ2-7,CSVEVPLVSGGEQYF
NA,16,TRBV6-5,TRBJ1-1,CASSYLPTGPNTEAFF
NA,14,TRBV28,TRBJ1-2,CASSFIRGSYGYTF
NA,13,TRBV5-1,TRBJ2-7,CASSFSGSDEQYF
NA,14,TRBV27,TRBJ2-3,CASRSVFSTDTQYF
NA,16,TRBV27,TRBJ2-1,CASSLYRGGAGNEQFF
NA,13,TRBV6-1,TRBJ2-7,CATRQLSGYEQYF
NA,15,TRBV7-9,TRBJ2-7,CASSFDGGEVYEQYF
few,16,TRBV15,TRBJ1-1,CATSRDRTGLNTEAFF
NA,13,TRBV6-6,TRBJ1-5,CASGPPGIRPQHF
NA,13,TRBV28,TRBJ2-7,CASSFAGLHEQYF
NA,12,TRBV7-9,TRBJ2-7,CASGGPPYEQYF
few,15,TRBV19,TRBJ1-5,CASNGFAKGNQPQHF
NA,12,TRBV12-5,TRBJ2-7,CASGWGQAEQYF
NA,14,TRBV9,TRBJ2-5,CASSPYSTGPRQYF
once,14,TRBV19,TRBJ1-1,CASRHRSGYTEAFF
few,15,TRBV19,TRBJ2-7,CASSIEGGGPFEQYF
NA,18,TRBV4-2,TRBJ2-5,CASSHPSKASGRGETQYF
once,13,TRBV28,TRBJ2-1,CATRLAGANEQFF
NA,14,TRBV6-5,TRBJ2-7,CASSFFSGSYEQYF
NA,14,TRBV4-3,TRBJ2-5,CASSQERIGWTQYF
NA,16,TRBV7-3,TRBJ2-3,CASSLNGPYRTDTQYF
NA,16,TRBV6-4,TRBJ2-1,CASSDSGGAAHNEQFF
NA,13,TRBV7-9,TRBJ2-7,CASSPPGGYEQYF
NA,16,TRBV6-6,TRBJ2-2,CASSYLAGGAGGELFF
once,14,TRBV10-1,TRBJ1-1,CASSESAGTPEAFF
NA,14,TRBV7-9,TRBJ2-7,CASSYQGSRYEQYF
once,15,TRBV7-9,TRBJ2-1,CASSLKRGAYNEQFF
NA,15,TRBV7-9,TRBJ2-5,CASSPGEGDPETQYF
NA,13,TRBV28,TRBJ1-2,CASSPNSVLGYTF
NA,17,TRBV14,TRBJ2-3,CASKLGSHRRPLATQYF
NA,13,TRBV2,TRBJ1-1,CASRPRGSTEAFF
NA,17,TRBV27,TRBJ1-4,CASGIRTQGPANEKLFF
NA,13,TRBV27,TRBJ1-5,CASSPRSNQPQHF
once,15,TRBV2,TRBJ1-5,CASSDSVEFRQPQHF
few,15,TRBV16,TRBJ1-1,CASSQAQGPNTEAFF
NA,15,TRBV6-5,TRBJ2-6,CASSFQDSGANVLTF
NA,16,TRBV5-1,TRBJ2-3,CASSQGLAGAADTQYF
NA,14,TRBV9,TRBJ1-5,CASSVAPSNQPQHF
NA,15,TRBV2,TRBJ2-1,CASSDIMGQNNEQFF
NA,18,TRBV10-2,TRBJ2-3,CASSHPELAGGEADTQYF
NA,13,TRBV19,TRBJ1-2,CASSMRANYGYTF
NA,13,TRBV25-1,TRBJ2-2,CATSPGNTGELFF